In its sample, the clone carrying this T cell receptor beta chain was seen many times. Template material for amplifying TCR beta CDR3 regions consisted of RNA transcripts. The TCR CDR3 was amplified in a first-round RT-PCR using the HTBI primer set. One entry per CDR3 protein results from TCRdb running MiXCR on the multiplex PCR reads. The sample consists of a few hundred thousand distinct CDR3 sequences, 15% of them appearing once. This sample was taken from a study of T cells in Graves' hyperthyroidism and ophthalmopathy. About the study: Once the initial diagnosis was made, peripheral blood was obtained before any treatment.

Those patients with uncontrolled infection, other autoimmune disease, pregnancy or lactation were excluded. From germline, CDR1 is LGHDT and CDR2 YNNKEL (reference sequence). Trimming stripped 0 bases from V and 9 bases from J, with 15 bases between. The CDR3 is 15 residues long. The sequence was obtained from a woman in her thirties with Graves' hyperthyroidism. The V and J genes are TRBV3-1 and TRBJ2-1; D may match TRBD1 or TRBD2 (5 bases each). The sequenced sample consisted of blood. The DNA for the CDR3 is TGTGCCAGCAGCCAAGATGGCCTTGGGGGAATTGAGCAGTTCTTC. Translation: CASSQDGLGGIEQFF.